This T cell receptor beta chain was captured by sequencing in a study of blood T cell repertoires in COVID-19. Profiled with immunoSEQ multiplex PCR; TCRdb holds only in-frame clones, not every one. Found here are some 66,000 clones, roughly 82% of them singletons; the top ten hold about 7%. The CDR3 totals 14 residues. With V trimmed by 5 bases and J by 2 bases, 4 bases remained unmatched. Looked up from germline, CDR1 is LNHNV and CDR2 is YYDKDF (reference sequence). Sample: peripheral blood. The TCR comes from a man aged 60 to 75 with acute or convalescent COVID-19. The rearrangement uses TRBV15 and TRBJ1-1, with 8 bases lining up with TRBD1. CDR3 coding DNA: TGTGCCACCAGCGGCGGACAGGGCAACACTGAAGCTTTCTTT. Amino acids: CATSGGQGNTEAFF. Based on the CDR3 plus reference TRBV15 and TRBJ1-1, the full variable domain is DAMVIQNPRYQVTQFGKPVTLSCSQTLNHNVMYWYQQKSSQAPKLLFHYYDKDFNNEADTPDNFQSRRPNTSFCFLDIRSPGLGDTAMYLCATSGGQGNTEAFFGQGTRLTVV.